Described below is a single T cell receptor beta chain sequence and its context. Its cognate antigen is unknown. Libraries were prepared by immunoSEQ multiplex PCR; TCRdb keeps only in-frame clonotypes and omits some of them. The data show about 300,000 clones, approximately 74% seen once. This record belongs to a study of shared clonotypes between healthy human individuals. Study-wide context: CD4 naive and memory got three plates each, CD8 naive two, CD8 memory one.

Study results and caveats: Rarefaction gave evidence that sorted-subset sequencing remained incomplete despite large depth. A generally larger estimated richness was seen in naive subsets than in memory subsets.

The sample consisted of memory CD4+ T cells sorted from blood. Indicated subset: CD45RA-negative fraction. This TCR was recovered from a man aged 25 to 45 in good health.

CDR3 region: CATSRDRTGGNEKLFF. The CDR3 DNA follows: TGTGCCACCAGCAGAGATCGAACAGGGGGGAATGAAAAACTGTTTTTT. The V call is TRBV15, the J call TRBJ1-4; 8 bases map to TRBD1. CDR1 is LNHNV and CDR2 is YYDKDF in the germline V gene (reference sequence). The CDR3 consists of 16 residues. J gave up 5 bases and V 0 bases, and 5 bases lay outside the gene matches.